The 6 T cell receptor beta chains below all came from one sample that was sequenced in a study of long-term antiretroviral therapy in people with HIV. Survey level was the resolution at which the v3.0 immunoSEQ assay ran. The protocol was immunoSEQ multiplex PCR, while the TCRdb copy is restricted to in-frame clones and leaves out a portion. This table has some 30,000 clones, roughly 90% appearing once. The sample consisted of unsorted PBMCs, taken 1.8 years after starting antiretroviral therapy. These receptors originate from a young woman with HIV.

This rearrangement joins TRBV6-5 to TRBJ1-1; D is perhaps TRBD1 (6 bases). Germline V gives CDR1 MNHEY, CDR2 SVGAGI. This CDR3 comprises 14 residues. V was trimmed by 6 bases and J by 5 bases, leaving 16 bases between them. The CDR3, as DNA: TGTGCCAGCAGACGCGTGGGGAGGGGGACTGAAGCTTTCTTT. This gives the protein CASRRVGRGTEAFF.

V is TRBV7-2 and J is TRBJ2-7, with D perhaps matching TRBD1 (5 bases). The germline CDR1 and CDR2 sequences are SGHTA and FQGNSA. The ends were cut back, 6 bases at V and 3 bases at J, with 15 bases in the middle. There are 14 residues in the CDR3. The CDR3 DNA sequence: TGTGCCAGCAGTCCTGAGACAGCAAACTACGAGCAGTACTTC. It yields the protein CASSPETANYEQYF.

The rearrangement uses TRBV7-8 and TRBJ2-7; 12 bases align to TRBD2. The V segment lost 3 bases and the J segment 7 bases; nucleotides outside the gene matches: 16. The CDR3 contains 18 residues. Germline values: CDR1 SGHVS, CDR2 FQNEAQ. Here the CDR3 reads CASSLGSGLAGPEGEQYF. The DNA of the CDR3 is TGTGCCAGCAGCTTGGGATCGGGACTAGCGGGTCCCGAGGGTGAGCAGTACTTC.

The chain recombines TRBV19 with TRBJ2-3; a possible D gene is TRBD2 (6 bases). This CDR3 contains 16 residues. V was trimmed by 7 bases and J by 1 base, leaving 18 bases between them. The V gene's germline CDR1 is LNHDA and CDR2 SQIVND (reference sequence). The CDR3 here is CASTSRSGAGTDTQYF. DNA of the CDR3: TGTGCCAGTACCTCTAGGTCGGGAGCGGGCACAGATACGCAGTATTTT.

This clone came up once. The chain joins TRBV5-1 to TRBJ2-2; tentative D call: TRBD1 (6 bases). CDR1 is SGHRS, CDR2 YFSETQ, per germline. The CDR3 is 13 amino acids. V lost 7 bases to trimming and J lost 5 bases, with 12 bases between them. DNA for the CDR3: TGCGCCAGCGGCCGGACAGTTACCGGGGAGCTGTTTTTT. It translates to CASGRTVTGELFF.

The chain uses TRBV4-3 and TRBJ1-2; 8 nucleotides match TRBD1. The germline gives CDR1 LGHNA, CDR2 YSLEER. The CDR3 is 17 amino acids. With 0 bases clipped from V and 8 bases from J, the junction kept 14 bases outside the gene matches. Here the CDR3 DNA reads TGCGCCAGCAGCCAAGATCTAGGAGGACAGGGCTCTCGAGGCTACACCTTC. It is translated as CASSQDLGGQGSRGYTF.